Below, 28 T cell receptor beta chains from the same sample are listed, as sequenced in a study of blood T cell repertoires in COVID-19. Produced via immunoSEQ multiplex PCR; TCRdb's table is partial and in-frame only. The top ten clones hold roughly 15% of a sample with 80,000 to 100,000 clones, roughly 80% of them seen once. The sample taken for sequencing was peripheral blood. The receptors derive from a human donor in a cohort sampled during active COVID-19.

The gene calls are TRBV7-8 and TRBJ2-3, with D perhaps matching TRBD1 (6 bases). Trimming removed 4 bases from V and 4 bases from J, with 12 bases in between. This CDR3 spans 14 amino acids. Germline V CDR1 and CDR2: SGHVS, FQNEAQ. As DNA, the CDR3 is TGTGCCAGCAGCTCCAGGGGTGCCGCAGATACGCAGTATTTT. Translated: CASSSRGAADTQYF.

The chain combines TRBV6-4 with TRBJ1-3; 9 bases align to TRBD1. V was clipped by 5 bases and J by 1 base; unmatched bases: 3. Germline V gene sequence: CDR1 MRHNA, CDR2 SNTAGT. The CDR3 is 15 residues long. The CDR3 here is CASSSGTGSGNTIYF. CDR3 coding DNA: TGTGCCAGCAGTTCCGGGACAGGGTCTGGAAACACCATATATTTT.

The rearrangement joins TRBV5-4 to TRBJ2-1; TRBD2 aligns across 9 bases. This CDR3 is built from 15 residues. Unmatched junction bases numbered 3, after V lost 0 bases and J lost 5 bases. Germline V gives CDR1 SGHNT, CDR2 YYREEE (reference sequence). CDR3 nucleotide sequence: TGTGCCAGCAGCTTGGGCGGGAGGGCGGACAATGAGCAGTTCTTC. This sequence encodes CASSLGGRADNEQFF.

This clone is a singleton in its sample. V usage is TRBV6-1 and J usage is TRBJ1-1; 12 bases align to TRBD1. CDR1 and CDR2 from the germline V gene are MNHNS and SASEGT. The J segment lost 3 bases and the V segment lost 4 bases, leaving 18 bases of the junction unmatched. This CDR3 has 20 residues. CDR3 sequence: CASSVPGQGALLLSHTEAFF. In DNA form, the CDR3 reads TGTGCCAGCAGTGTTCCGGGACAGGGGGCGCTTCTTCTCTCTCACACTGAAGCTTTCTTT.

V is TRBV28 and J is TRBJ2-1, with no clear D. Per the germline V gene, CDR1 is MDHEN and CDR2 is SYDVKM. Trimming took 3 bases from V and 3 from J, leaving 12 bases between them. The CDR3 spans 15 residues. The DNA of the CDR3 is TGTGCCAGCAGTTTGGAGTCACCGATCTACAATGAGCAGTTCTTC. Amino acids: CASSLESPIYNEQFF.

V and J are TRBV27 and TRBJ2-3; 13 bases align to TRBD2. Germline V gives CDR1 MNHEY, CDR2 SMNVEV (reference sequence). The CDR3 extends over 16 amino acids. Trimming at V came to 4 bases and at J to 8 bases, leaving 9 bases not matched to a gene. In DNA, the CDR3 is TGTGCCAGCAGTTCGGGACTAGCGGGAACTTTGGCTACGCAGTATTTT. This sequence encodes CASSSGLAGTLATQYF.

The CDR3 is CASSPSEGLGSSYNEQFF. The CDR3 DNA follows: TGTGCCAGCAGCCCCAGTGAGGGACTAGGGAGCTCCTACAATGAGCAGTTCTTC. The genes are TRBV7-9 and TRBJ2-1, with 8 bases aligning to TRBD2. CDR3 length: 18 residues. The germline gives CDR1 SEHNR, CDR2 FQNEAQ (reference sequence). Trimming cost V 5 bases and J 0 bases; bases outside gene matches: 12.

By sample share, this clone is medium-sized (0.01 to 0.1%). The chain has TRBV4-1 and TRBJ2-1; 15 nucleotides match TRBD2. The CDR3 contains 19 residues. J gave up 7 bases and V 5 bases, and 15 bases lay outside the gene matches. Germline V CDR1 and CDR2: MGHRA, YSYEKL. The chain's CDR3 is CASSSPGLAGGSSRNEQFF. CDR3 bases: TGCGCCAGCAGCTCACCGGGACTAGCGGGAGGTTCTAGTAGGAATGAGCAGTTCTTC.

This clone occurred a few times. The chain uses TRBV2 and TRBJ2-1; TRBD2 is a possible D gene (5 bases). V lost 1 base to trimming and J lost 2 bases, with 9 bases between them. Germline loops: CDR1 SNHLY, CDR2 FYNNEI. The CDR3 spans 15 residues. CDR3 sequence reads: CASSEELAPYNEQFF. The CDR3 DNA follows: TGTGCCAGCAGTGAAGAGCTAGCTCCCTACAATGAGCAGTTCTTC.

This chain links TRBV4-2 with TRBJ2-1, with D possibly matching TRBD2 (7 bases). Per germline, CDR1 LGHNA and CDR2 YNFKEQ. CDR3 length equals 15 residues. V lost 1 base, J lost 9 bases, and 16 bases lay in between. The CDR3 here is CASSQVHRGAGEQFF. The CDR3 coding sequence is TGTGCCAGCAGCCAAGTTCATCGGGGGGCAGGTGAGCAGTTCTTC.

The gene calls are TRBV15 and TRBJ1-5; TRBD1 matches at 8 bases. Germline CDR1 and CDR2: LNHNV and YYDKDF (reference sequence). This CDR3 is built from 19 residues. Trimming cost V 4 bases and J 2 bases; bases outside gene matches: 16. The CDR3 region is CATSTQLGQGGFGNQPQHF. CDR3 bases: TGTGCCACCAGCACCCAACTTGGACAGGGTGGTTTCGGCAATCAGCCCCAGCATTTT.

This chain connects TRBV9 to TRBJ2-1; TRBD2 agrees at 11 bases. Germline-derived CDR1 and CDR2 are SGDLS and YYNGEE. The J segment lost 2 bases and the V segment lost 3 bases, leaving 7 bases of the junction unmatched. The CDR3 runs to 17 residues. This CDR3 reads CASSAGGLADAYNEQFF. In DNA form, the CDR3 reads TGTGCCAGCAGCGCAGGGGGACTAGCGGACGCCTACAATGAGCAGTTCTTC.

Turning to this clone: The junction differs from germline at one of its ends, possibly a read error. The V gene is TRBV6-6, the J gene TRBJ2-1, with D maybe TRBD2 (8 bases). The CDR3 extends over 16 amino acids. Per germline, CDR1 MNHNY and CDR2 SVGAGI (reference sequence). The CDR3 sequence is CASSYSWNQNREGAVF. DNA of the CDR3: TGTGCCAGCAGTTACTCGTGGAACCAAAACCGGGAGGGGGCGGTCTTC.

This clone was recorded once. The chain joins TRBV27 to TRBJ1-5; 7 nucleotides agree with TRBD1. The ends lost 8 bases at V and 6 bases at J; junction bases unmatched: 10. The length of the CDR3 is 14 residues. Per the germline V gene, CDR1 is MNHEY and CDR2 is SMNVEV (reference sequence). In nucleotides, the CDR3 is TGTGCCAGCGGCCGGGAGGGGGCAGTTCAGCCCCAGCATTTT. It is translated as CASGREGAVQPQHF.

In this sample, this clone turned up a few times. The chain has TRBV21-1 and TRBJ2-3; the DNA was not used to check the table's D call, TRBD1. TRBV21-1 is a listed pseudogene. The CDR3 is 17 amino acids. CDR3 DNA sequence: TGTGCCAGGACTAACTGGGACATCCTCTCGGTCACAGATACGCAGTATTTT. Its protein product is CARTNWDILSVTDTQYF.

This clone occurred once. J is TRBJ2-6 and V is TRBV29-1; no definite D call. This CDR3 is built from 14 residues. Looked up from germline, CDR1 is SQVTM and CDR2 is ANQGSEA. With 2 bases removed from V and 0 bases from J, the gap between germline ends came to 5 bases. The CDR3 DNA follows: TGCAGCGTTGAATCGGGCTCTGGGGCCAACGTCCTGACTTTC. As protein: CSVESGSGANVLTF.

The CDR3: CASSHPGQWDSTEAFF. The DNA for the CDR3 is TGTGCCAGCAGTCATCCGGGACAGTGGGATTCCACTGAAGCTTTCTTT. This sequence joins TRBV6-7 and TRBJ1-1; TRBD1 matches at 7 bases. TRBV6-7 is known as an ORF, though its function is uncertain. With V trimmed by 5 bases and J by 4 bases, 13 bases remained unmatched. There are 16 residues in the CDR3.

V usage is TRBV6-2 or TRBV6-3 and J usage is TRBJ1-1; TRBD1 matches at 9 bases. The germline CDR1 and CDR2 sequences are MNHEY and SVGEGT. The CDR3 contains 12 residues. V was clipped by 4 bases and J by 9 bases; unmatched bases: 3. The CDR3 nucleotides read TGTGCCAGCAGTTGGGGACAGGGTAAAGCTTTCTTT. This sequence encodes CASSWGQGKAFF.

The CDR3 spells CASSLSGMQETQYF. The CDR3 nucleotides are TGTGCCAGCAGCTTGTCGGGGATGCAAGAGACCCAGTACTTC. The rearrangement uses TRBV7-3 and TRBJ2-5; D is possibly TRBD2 (5 bases). Germline values: CDR1 SGHTA, CDR2 FQGTGA. This CDR3 has 14 residues. V was clipped by 3 bases and J by 2 bases, with 10 bases between them.

The genes are TRBV5-1 and TRBJ2-5; 11 bases match TRBD2. The CDR3 runs 18 residues. V was pared by 1 base and J by 3 bases, with 11 bases of the junction left unmatched. Per germline, CDR1 SGHRS and CDR2 YFSETQ. The CDR3 is CASSLLSGRGSGKETQYF. DNA of the CDR3: TGCGCCAGCAGCTTGCTTAGCGGGAGGGGGTCCGGCAAAGAGACCCAGTACTTC.

The rearrangement links TRBV6-1 to TRBJ2-5; TRBD2 agrees at 9 bases. CDR1 is MNHNS and CDR2 is SASEGT in the germline V gene. The V gene end was trimmed by 4 bases and the J gene end by 7 bases; junction bases not matched to a gene: 7. The CDR3 length is 14 residues. In nucleotides, the CDR3 is TGTGCCAGCAGTGGAGCGGGAGGTTCAGGGACCCAGTACTTC. Translated: CASSGAGGSGTQYF.

This rearrangement joins TRBV18 to TRBJ2-7, with 9 bases matching TRBD2. CDR1 KGHSH and CDR2 LQKENI come from the germline V gene. The V and J ends lost 4 bases and 3 bases, in that order; junction bases with no gene match: 4. The CDR3 is made up of 14 amino acids. CDR3 residues: CASSLTSGDYEQYF. The DNA of the CDR3 is TGTGCCAGCTCACTGACTAGCGGAGACTACGAGCAGTACTTC.

CDR3 sequence (DNA): TGTGCCACCAGCAGAGATCGGGGGGGCTATGGCTACACCTTC. It yields the protein CATSRDRGGYGYTF. The V and J genes are TRBV15 and TRBJ1-2, with D maybe TRBD1 (5 bases). The germline V gene has CDR1 LNHNV and CDR2 YYDKDF (reference sequence). This CDR3 comprises 14 residues. V was trimmed by 0 bases and J by 4 bases, leaving 9 bases between them. Looking up the rest from reference TRBV15 and TRBJ1-2 gives the full variable domain: DAMVIQNPRYQVTQFGKPVTLSCSQTLNHNVMYWYQQKSSQAPKLLFHYYDKDFNNEADTPDNFQSRRPNTSFCFLDIRSPGLGDTAMYLCATSRDRGGYGYTFGSGTRLTVV.

The rearrangement uses TRBV9 and TRBJ2-7; D is perhaps TRBD2 (7 bases). The CDR3 totals 17 residues. V lost 3 bases and J lost 4, with 23 bases in between. CDR1 and CDR2 from the germline V gene are SGDLS and YYNGEE. CDR3 DNA sequence: TGTGCCAGCAGCGGAGGGACAACCTGGGAGGGGGGGTACGAGCAGTACTTC. As protein: CASSGGTTWEGGYEQYF.

The V call is TRBV14, the J call TRBJ2-7; TRBD2 might be the D (6 bases). Trimming left V 1 base short and J 1 base short, with 14 bases between. CDR1 is SGHDN, CDR2 FVKESK, per germline. CDR3 size: 16 residues. Here the CDR3 DNA reads TGTGCCAGCAGCCAAGGGCCCGGAGGGATTTCCTACGAGCAGTACTTC. This translates into CASSQGPGGISYEQYF.

The J gene is TRBJ2-7, the V gene TRBV18, with 10 bases identical to TRBD1. The CDR3 runs 15 residues. Unmatched junction bases numbered 3, after V lost 3 bases and J lost 1 base. Germline V gene lookup returns CDR1 KGHSH and CDR2 LQKENI. The chain's CDR3 is CASSPDRGRSYEQYF. In DNA form, the CDR3 reads TGTGCCAGCTCACCGGACAGGGGGAGATCCTACGAGCAGTACTTC.

The V call is TRBV25-1, the J call TRBJ1-3; D remains ambiguous. The V gene lost 3 bases and the J gene lost 1 base, with 4 bases spanning the gap. This CDR3 contains 13 residues. The V gene's germline CDR1 is MGHDK and CDR2 SYGVNS. DNA for the CDR3: TGTGCCAGCAGTGACCCGTCTGGAAACACCATATATTTT. Protein: CASSDPSGNTIYF.

A word on this clone: The sample carries other DNA sequences with the same CDR3. The chain is built from TRBV19 and TRBJ2-1, with D perhaps TRBD2 (6 bases). The CDR3 has 14 residues. V lost 2 bases to trimming and J lost 3 bases, with 8 bases between them. CDR1 and CDR2 from the germline V gene are LNHDA and SQIVND (reference sequence). The chain's CDR3 is CASSISGLYNEQFF. The CDR3 DNA reads as TGTGCCAGTAGTATAAGCGGGCTCTACAATGAGCAGTTCTTC.